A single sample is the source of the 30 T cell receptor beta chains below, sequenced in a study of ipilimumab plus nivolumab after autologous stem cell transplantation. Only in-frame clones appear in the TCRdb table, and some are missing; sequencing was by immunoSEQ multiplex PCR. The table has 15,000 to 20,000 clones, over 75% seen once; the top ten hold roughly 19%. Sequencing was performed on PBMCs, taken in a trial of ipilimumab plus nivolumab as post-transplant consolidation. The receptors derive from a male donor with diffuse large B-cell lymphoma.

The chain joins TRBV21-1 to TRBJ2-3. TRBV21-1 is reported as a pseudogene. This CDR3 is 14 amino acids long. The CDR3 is CASSKEGGADTQYF. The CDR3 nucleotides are TGTGCCAGCAGCAAAGAGGGGGGAGCAGATACGCAGTATTTT.

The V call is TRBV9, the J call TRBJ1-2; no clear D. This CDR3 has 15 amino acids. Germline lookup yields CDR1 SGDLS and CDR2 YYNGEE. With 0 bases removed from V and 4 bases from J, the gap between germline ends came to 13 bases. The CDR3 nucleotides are TGTGCCAGCAGCGTAGGTGGAACACGCCGCTATGGCTACACCTTC. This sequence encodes CASSVGGTRRYGYTF.

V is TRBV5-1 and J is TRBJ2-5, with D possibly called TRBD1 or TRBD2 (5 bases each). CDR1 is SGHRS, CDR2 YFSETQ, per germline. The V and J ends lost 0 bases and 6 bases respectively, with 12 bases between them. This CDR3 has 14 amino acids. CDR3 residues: CASSLGEGTKTQYF. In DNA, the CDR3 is TGCGCCAGCAGCTTGGGAGAGGGGACGAAGACCCAGTACTTC.

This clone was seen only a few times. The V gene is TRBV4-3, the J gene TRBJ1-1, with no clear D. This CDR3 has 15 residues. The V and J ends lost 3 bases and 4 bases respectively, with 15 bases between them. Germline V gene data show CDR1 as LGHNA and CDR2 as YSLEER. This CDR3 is CASSQRAQPSTEAFF. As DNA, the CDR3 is TGCGCCAGCAGCCAGAGAGCCCAGCCCAGCACTGAAGCTTTCTTT.

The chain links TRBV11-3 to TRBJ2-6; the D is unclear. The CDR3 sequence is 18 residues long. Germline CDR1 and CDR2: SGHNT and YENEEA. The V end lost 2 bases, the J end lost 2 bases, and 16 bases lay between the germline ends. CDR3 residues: CASSLSRLPSPGANVLTF. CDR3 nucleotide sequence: TGTGCCAGCAGCTTATCGCGACTGCCGTCCCCTGGGGCCAACGTCCTGACTTTC. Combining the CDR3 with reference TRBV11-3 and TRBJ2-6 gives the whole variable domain EAGVVQSPRYKIIEKKQPVAFWCNPISGHNTLYWYLQNLGQGPELLIRYENEEAVDDSQLPKDRFSAERLKGVDSTLKIQPAELGDSAVYLCASSLSRLPSPGANVLTFGAGSRLTVL.

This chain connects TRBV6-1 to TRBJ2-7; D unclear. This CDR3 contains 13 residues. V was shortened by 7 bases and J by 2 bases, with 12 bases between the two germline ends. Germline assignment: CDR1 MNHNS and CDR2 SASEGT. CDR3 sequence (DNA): TGTGCCAGCAAGGGCCGAGACACCTACGAGCAGTACTTC. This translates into CASKGRDTYEQYF.

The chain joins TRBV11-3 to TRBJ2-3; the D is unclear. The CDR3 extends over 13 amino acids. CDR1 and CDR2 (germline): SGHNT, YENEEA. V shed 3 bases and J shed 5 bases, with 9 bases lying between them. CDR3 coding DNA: TGTGCCAGCAGCTTTGAAGGGAAAGATACGCAGTATTTT. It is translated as CASSFEGKDTQYF.

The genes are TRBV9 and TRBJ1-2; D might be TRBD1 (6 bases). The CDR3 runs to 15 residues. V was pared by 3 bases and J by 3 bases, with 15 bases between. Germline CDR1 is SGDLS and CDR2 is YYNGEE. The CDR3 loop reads CASSGSVAGDYGYTF. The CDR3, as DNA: TGTGCCAGCAGCGGAAGTGTGGCAGGGGACTATGGCTACACCTTC.

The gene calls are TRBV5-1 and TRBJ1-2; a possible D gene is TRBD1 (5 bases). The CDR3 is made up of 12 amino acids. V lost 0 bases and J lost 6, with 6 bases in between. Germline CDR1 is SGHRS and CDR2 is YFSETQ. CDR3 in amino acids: CASSLGGNGYTF. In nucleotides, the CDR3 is TGCGCCAGCAGCTTGGGGGGGAATGGCTACACCTTC.

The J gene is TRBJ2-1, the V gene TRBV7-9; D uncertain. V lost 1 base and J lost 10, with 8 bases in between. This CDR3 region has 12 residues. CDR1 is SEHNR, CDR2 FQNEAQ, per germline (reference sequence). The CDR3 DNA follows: TGTGCCAGCAGCTTAGAACTGGACGAGCAGTTCTTC. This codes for CASSLELDEQFF.

The chain's CDR3 is CASSLMGTTSTDTQYF. The CDR3 DNA sequence: TGTGCCAGCAGCTTAATGGGAACAACTAGCACAGATACGCAGTATTTT. The chain uses TRBV11-3 and TRBJ2-3; unclear D gene. Per the germline V gene, CDR1 is SGHNT and CDR2 is YENEEA. The CDR3 runs to 16 residues. With 2 bases removed from V and 0 bases from J, the gap between germline ends came to 12 bases. The full variable domain, completed using reference TRBV11-3 and TRBJ2-3, is EAGVVQSPRYKIIEKKQPVAFWCNPISGHNTLYWYLQNLGQGPELLIRYENEEAVDDSQLPKDRFSAERLKGVDSTLKIQPAELGDSAVYLCASSLMGTTSTDTQYFGPGTRLTVL.

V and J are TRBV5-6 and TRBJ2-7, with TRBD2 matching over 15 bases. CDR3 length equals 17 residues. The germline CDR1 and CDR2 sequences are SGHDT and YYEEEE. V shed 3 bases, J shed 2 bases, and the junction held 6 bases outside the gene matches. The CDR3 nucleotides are TGTGCCAGCAGCTCGGGACTAGCGGGAGGATCGCCCTACGAGCAGTACTTC. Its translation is CASSSGLAGGSPYEQYF.

CDR3 DNA: TGTGCCAGCAGTTACGGCGACGGGAGCTCCTACGAGCAGTACTTC. Amino acid sequence: CASSYGDGSSYEQYF. This rearrangement joins TRBV6-5 to TRBJ2-7; tentative D call: TRBD2 (6 bases). V lost 2 bases to trimming and J lost 0 bases, with 11 bases between them. Germline-derived CDR1 and CDR2 are MNHEY and SVGAGI. This CDR3 region has 15 residues.

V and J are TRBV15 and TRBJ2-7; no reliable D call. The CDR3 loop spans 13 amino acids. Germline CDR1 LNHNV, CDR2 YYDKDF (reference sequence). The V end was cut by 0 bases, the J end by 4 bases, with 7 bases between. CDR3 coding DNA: TGTGCCACCAGCAGAGACCCTCAATACGAGCAGTACTTC. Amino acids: CATSRDPQYEQYF.

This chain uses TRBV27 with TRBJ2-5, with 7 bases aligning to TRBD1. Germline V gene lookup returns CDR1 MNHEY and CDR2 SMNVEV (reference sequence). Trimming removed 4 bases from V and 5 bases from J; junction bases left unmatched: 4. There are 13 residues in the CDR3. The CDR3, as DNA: TGTGCCAGCAGTTCTACAGGGGTCGAGACCCAGTACTTC. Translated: CASSSTGVETQYF.

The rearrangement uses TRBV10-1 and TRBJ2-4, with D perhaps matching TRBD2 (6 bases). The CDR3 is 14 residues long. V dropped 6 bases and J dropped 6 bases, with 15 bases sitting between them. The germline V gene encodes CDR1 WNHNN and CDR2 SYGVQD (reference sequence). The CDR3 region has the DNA TGCGCCAGCAGCCGCGGGACCTCTCGAAACATTCAGTACTTC. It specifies CASSRGTSRNIQYF.

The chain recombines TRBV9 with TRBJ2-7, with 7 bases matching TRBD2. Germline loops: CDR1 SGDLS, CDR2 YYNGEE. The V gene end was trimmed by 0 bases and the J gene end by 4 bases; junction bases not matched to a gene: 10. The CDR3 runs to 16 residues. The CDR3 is CASSVESASGLYEQYF. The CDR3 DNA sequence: TGTGCCAGCAGCGTAGAGTCGGCTAGCGGTCTTTACGAGCAGTACTTC.

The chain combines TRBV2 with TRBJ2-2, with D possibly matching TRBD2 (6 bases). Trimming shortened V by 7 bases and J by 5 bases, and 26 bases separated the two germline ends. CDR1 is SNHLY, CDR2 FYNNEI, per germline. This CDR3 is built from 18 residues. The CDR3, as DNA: TGTGCCAGCACTATTAAACGGGGACTGGCTACAAATACCGGGGAGCTGTTTTTT. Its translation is CASTIKRGLATNTGELFF.

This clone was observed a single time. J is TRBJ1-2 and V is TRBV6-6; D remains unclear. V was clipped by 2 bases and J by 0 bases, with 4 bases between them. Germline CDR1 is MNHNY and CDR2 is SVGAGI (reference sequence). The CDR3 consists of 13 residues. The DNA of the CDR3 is TGTGCCAGCAGTTACGCAGCTAACTATGGCTACACCTTC. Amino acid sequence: CASSYAANYGYTF.

The CDR3: CASSLDGTAVEKLFF. The CDR3 DNA reads TGCGCCAGCAGCTTGGATGGGACCGCGGTCGAAAAACTGTTTTTT. The chain combines TRBV5-1 with TRBJ1-4, with D possibly TRBD1 on 5 matching bases. The CDR3 totals 15 residues. The germline V and J ends were trimmed by 0 bases and 8 bases, with 14 bases remaining between them. Germline V CDR1 and CDR2: SGHRS, YFSETQ.

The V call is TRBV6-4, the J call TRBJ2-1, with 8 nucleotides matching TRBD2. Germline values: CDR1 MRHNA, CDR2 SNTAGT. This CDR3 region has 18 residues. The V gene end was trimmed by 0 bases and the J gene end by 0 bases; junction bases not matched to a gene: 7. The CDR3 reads CASSDSSTSGASYNEQFF. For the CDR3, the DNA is TGTGCCAGCAGTGACTCGAGTACTAGCGGTGCCTCCTACAATGAGCAGTTCTTC.

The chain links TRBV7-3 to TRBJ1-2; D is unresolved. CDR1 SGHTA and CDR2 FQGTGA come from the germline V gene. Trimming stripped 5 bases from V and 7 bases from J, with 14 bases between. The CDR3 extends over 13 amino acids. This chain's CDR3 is CASSQGPAVGYTF. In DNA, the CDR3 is TGTGCCAGCAGCCAAGGACCAGCTGTTGGCTACACCTTC.

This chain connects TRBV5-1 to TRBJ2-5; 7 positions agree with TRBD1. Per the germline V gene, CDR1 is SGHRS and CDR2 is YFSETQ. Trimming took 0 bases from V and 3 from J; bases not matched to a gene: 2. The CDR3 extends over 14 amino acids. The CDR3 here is CASSLGGGEETQYF. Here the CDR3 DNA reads TGCGCCAGCAGCTTGGGAGGGGGCGAAGAGACCCAGTACTTC.

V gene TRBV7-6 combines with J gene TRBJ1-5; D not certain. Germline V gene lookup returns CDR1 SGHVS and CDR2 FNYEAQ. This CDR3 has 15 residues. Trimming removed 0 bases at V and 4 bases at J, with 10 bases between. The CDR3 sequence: CASSLASEANQPQHF. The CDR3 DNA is TGTGCCAGCAGCTTAGCGTCAGAAGCAAATCAGCCCCAGCATTTT.

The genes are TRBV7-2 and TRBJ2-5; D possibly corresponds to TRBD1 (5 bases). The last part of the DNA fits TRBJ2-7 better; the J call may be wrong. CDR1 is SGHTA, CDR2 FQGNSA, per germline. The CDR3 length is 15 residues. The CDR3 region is CASSPDTGGAYEQYF. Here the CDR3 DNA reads TGTGCCAGCAGCCCGGACACAGGCGGAGCTTACGAGCAGTACTTC.

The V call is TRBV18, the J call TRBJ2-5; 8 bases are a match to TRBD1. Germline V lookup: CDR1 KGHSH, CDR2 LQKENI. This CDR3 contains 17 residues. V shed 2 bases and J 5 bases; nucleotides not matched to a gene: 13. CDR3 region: CASSPRGRNRGMETQYF. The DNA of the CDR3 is TGTGCCAGCTCACCAAGGGGACGCAACAGGGGGATGGAGACCCAGTACTTC.

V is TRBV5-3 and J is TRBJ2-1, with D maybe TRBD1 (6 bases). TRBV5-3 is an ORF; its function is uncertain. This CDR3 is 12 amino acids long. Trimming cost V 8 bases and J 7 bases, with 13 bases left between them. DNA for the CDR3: TGTGCCAGCAGCCAACAGGGTAATGAGCAGTTCTTC. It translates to CASSQQGNEQFF.

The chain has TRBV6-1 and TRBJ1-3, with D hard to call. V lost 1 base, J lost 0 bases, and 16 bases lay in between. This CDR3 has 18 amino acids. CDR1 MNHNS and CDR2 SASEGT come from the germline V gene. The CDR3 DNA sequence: TGTGCCAGCAGTGAAGATTCGTGGGGTTTAAGCTCTGGAAACACCATATATTTT. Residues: CASSEDSWGLSSGNTIYF.

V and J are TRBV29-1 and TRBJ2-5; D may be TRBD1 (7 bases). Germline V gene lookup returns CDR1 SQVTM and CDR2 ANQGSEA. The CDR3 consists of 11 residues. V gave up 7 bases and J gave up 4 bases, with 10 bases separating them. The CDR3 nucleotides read TGCAGCGGCGGGACAGCAGAGACCCAGTACTTC. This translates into CSGGTAETQYF. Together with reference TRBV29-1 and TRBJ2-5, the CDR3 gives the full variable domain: SAVISQKPSRDICQRGTSLTIQCQVDSQVTMMFWYRQQPGQSLTLIATANQGSEATYESGFVIDKFPISRPNLTFSTLTVSNMSPEDSSIYLCSGGTAETQYFGPGTRLLVL.

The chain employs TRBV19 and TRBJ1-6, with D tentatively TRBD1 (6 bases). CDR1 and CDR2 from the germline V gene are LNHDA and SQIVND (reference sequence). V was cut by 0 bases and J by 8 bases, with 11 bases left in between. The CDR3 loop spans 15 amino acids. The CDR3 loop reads CASSIDRGADSPLHF. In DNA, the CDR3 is TGTGCCAGTAGTATAGATCGGGGGGCGGATTCACCCCTCCACTTT.